The 3 T cell receptor beta chains below all came from one sample that was sequenced in a study of tumour-infiltrating T cells in Burkitt lymphoma. TCRdb's table, derived via immunoSEQ multiplex PCR, lists solely in-frame clones and lacks some. This table holds under 300 clones, 13% found once. Sequenced material: tumor tissue. The receptors originated from a human donor with Burkitt lymphoma.

This clone has only a few counts. The chain links TRBV4-3 to TRBJ2-7; D is perhaps TRBD1 (7 bases). The germline gives CDR1 LGHNA, CDR2 YSLEER. With 2 bases removed from V and 5 bases from J, the gap between germline ends came to 19 bases. This CDR3 spans 16 amino acids. This chain's CDR3 is CASSQLSGGRGDEQYF. Here the CDR3 DNA reads TGCGCCAGCAGCCAACTCTCTGGCGGCAGGGGGGACGAGCAGTACTTC.

The chain uses TRBV7-9 and TRBJ1-3, with 8 bases aligning to TRBD1. There are 16 residues in the CDR3. The trim removed 2 bases at V and 4 bases at J, leaving 7 bases unmatched. The germline V gene encodes CDR1 SEHNR and CDR2 FQNEAQ (reference sequence). The CDR3 DNA sequence: TGTGCCAGCAGCTTAAAGAGGACAGGGTCGGGAAACACCATATATTTT. Amino acid sequence: CASSLKRTGSGNTIYF.

This clone was found a few times. CDR3 amino acids: CASSVSPNQPQHF. The CDR3 DNA is TGTGCCAGCAGCGTATCTCCTAATCAGCCCCAGCATTTT. The gene calls are TRBV9 and TRBJ1-5; D ambiguous. Trimming removed 1 base at V and 4 bases at J, with 6 bases between. The germline V gene has CDR1 SGDLS and CDR2 YYNGEE. The CDR3 covers 13 residues.